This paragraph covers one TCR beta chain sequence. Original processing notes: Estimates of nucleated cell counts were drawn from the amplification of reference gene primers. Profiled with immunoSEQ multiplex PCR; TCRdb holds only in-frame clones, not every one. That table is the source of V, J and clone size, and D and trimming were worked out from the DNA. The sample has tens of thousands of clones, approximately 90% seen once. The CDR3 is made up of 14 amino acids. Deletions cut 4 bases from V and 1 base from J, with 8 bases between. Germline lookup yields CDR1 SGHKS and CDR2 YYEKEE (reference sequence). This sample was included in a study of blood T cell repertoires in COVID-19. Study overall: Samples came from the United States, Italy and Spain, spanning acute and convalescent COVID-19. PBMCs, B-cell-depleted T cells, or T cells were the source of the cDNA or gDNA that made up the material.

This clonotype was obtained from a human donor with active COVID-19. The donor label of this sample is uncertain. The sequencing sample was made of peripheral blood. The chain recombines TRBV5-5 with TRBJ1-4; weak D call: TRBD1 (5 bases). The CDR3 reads CASSLGLTNEKLFF. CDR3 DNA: TGTGCCAGCAGCCTGGGGCTAACTAATGAAAAACTGTTTTTT.